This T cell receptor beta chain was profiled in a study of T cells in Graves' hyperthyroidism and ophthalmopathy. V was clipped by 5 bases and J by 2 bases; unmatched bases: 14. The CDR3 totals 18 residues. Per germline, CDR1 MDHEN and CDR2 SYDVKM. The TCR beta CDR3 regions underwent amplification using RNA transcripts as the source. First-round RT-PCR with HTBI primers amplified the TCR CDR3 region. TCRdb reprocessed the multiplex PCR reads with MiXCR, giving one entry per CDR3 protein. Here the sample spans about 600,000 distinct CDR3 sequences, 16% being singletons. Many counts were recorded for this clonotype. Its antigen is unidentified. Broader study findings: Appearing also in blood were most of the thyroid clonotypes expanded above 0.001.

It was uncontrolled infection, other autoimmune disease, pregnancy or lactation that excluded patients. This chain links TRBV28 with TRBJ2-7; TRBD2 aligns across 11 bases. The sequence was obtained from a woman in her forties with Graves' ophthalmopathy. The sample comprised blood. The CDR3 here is CASSRWTSGRDSAYEQYF. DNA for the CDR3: TGTGCCAGCAGTCGGTGGACTAGCGGGCGGGACTCGGCCTACGAGCAGTACTTC.